The 23 T cell receptor beta chains presented below share a single source sample, sequenced in a study of PD-1 blockade in classical Hodgkin lymphoma. Libraries were prepared by immunoSEQ multiplex PCR; TCRdb keeps only in-frame clonotypes and omits some of them. The repertoire has more than 30,000 clones, 77% of them found once; the top ten carry about 9.1%. Time point denoted: cycle 4 day 1 (C4D1), after 6 weeks of nivolumab. No patient escaped relapse after autologous stem cell transplantation, and brentuximab vedotin exposure varied. The specimen was peripheral blood mononuclear cells (PBMCs), collected before the fourth cycle of nivolumab. The receptor source for this set is a human donor with classical Hodgkin lymphoma.

The rearrangement links TRBV19 to TRBJ1-5; 7 bases match TRBD1. Unmatched junction bases numbered 6, after V lost 3 bases and J lost 4 bases. Germline V lookup: CDR1 LNHDA, CDR2 SQIVND (reference sequence). The CDR3 contains 15 residues. The CDR3 loop reads CASSMSGGDNQPQHF. As DNA, the CDR3 is TGTGCCAGTAGTATGTCAGGGGGAGATAATCAGCCCCAGCATTTT.

The rearrangement uses TRBV27 and TRBJ1-4; D is possibly TRBD1 (5 bases). The CDR3 runs 13 residues. From germline, CDR1 is MNHEY and CDR2 SMNVEV (reference sequence). Deletions cut 4 bases from V and 4 bases from J, with 7 bases between. The CDR3 loop reads CASSWGYNEKLFF. CDR3 nucleotide sequence: TGTGCCAGCAGTTGGGGGTATAATGAAAAACTGTTTTTT.

This chain uses TRBV5-1 with TRBJ2-1; TRBD2 is a possible D gene (6 bases). V lost 4 bases and J 13 bases, leaving 12 bases between the germline ends. The CDR3 runs 11 residues. CDR1 and CDR2 (germline): SGHRS, YFSETQ. CDR3 region: CASSPGLDQFF. In nucleotides, the CDR3 is TGCGCCAGCAGCCCGGGACTGGACCAGTTCTTC.

The V call is TRBV20-1, the J call TRBJ2-7, with D possibly matching TRBD2 (5 bases). CDR1 is DFQATT and CDR2 is SNEGSKA in the germline V gene (reference sequence). The CDR3 runs 11 residues. Written as DNA, the CDR3 is TGCAGGCTGAGAGGGTTCTACGAGCAGTACTTC. Translation gives CRLRGFYEQYF.

The chain joins TRBV6-1 to TRBJ1-3; the D is unclear. Per the germline V gene, CDR1 is MNHNS and CDR2 is SASEGT. Trimming cost V 7 bases and J 4 bases, with 17 bases left between them. The CDR3 loop spans 15 amino acids. The CDR3 loop is CASTPGGGLGNTIYF. The CDR3 region has the DNA TGTGCCAGCACCCCGGGTGGAGGATTAGGAAACACCATATATTTT.

The genes are TRBV18 and TRBJ2-7; no clear D. Trimming left V 0 bases short and J 0 bases short, with 9 bases between. The germline gives CDR1 KGHSH, CDR2 LQKENI. CDR3 length equals 15 residues. The CDR3 sequence is CASSPPKSFSYEQYF. The DNA for the CDR3 is TGTGCCAGCTCACCACCGAAATCCTTCTCCTACGAGCAGTACTTC. Drawing the rest from reference TRBV18 and TRBJ2-7, the complete variable domain is NAGVMQNPRHLVRRRGQEARLRCSPMKGHSHVYWYRQLPEEGLKFMVYLQKENIIDESGMPKERFSAEFPKEGPSILRIQQVVRGDSAAYFCASSPPKSFSYEQYFGPGTRLTVT.

In DNA form, the CDR3 reads TGTGCCTGGAGTTCGTACAGGGTGAACACTGAAGCTTTCTTT. Encoded protein: CAWSSYRVNTEAFF. The chain couples TRBV30 to TRBJ1-1, with D tentatively TRBD1 (6 bases). Germline CDR1 and CDR2: GTSNPN and SVGIG (reference sequence). Trimming removed 2 bases at V and 0 bases at J, with 10 bases between. The CDR3 sequence is 14 residues long.

The chain carries TRBV6-5 and TRBJ2-1, with 8 bases fitting TRBD1. The CDR3 runs 15 residues. V trimming: 2 bases; J trimming: 7 bases; junction bases outside the gene matches: 7. Germline CDR1 reads MNHEY; CDR2 reads SVGAGI. The CDR3, as DNA: TGTGCCAGCAGTTACCTCGGGACAGGTCGGAATGAGCAGTTCTTC. Protein product: CASSYLGTGRNEQFF.

The rearrangement joins TRBV7-8 to TRBJ2-1; the D gene is possibly TRBD2 (6 bases). CDR3 size: 16 residues. V lost 6 bases to trimming and J lost 2 bases, with 17 bases between them. Germline CDR1 reads SGHVS; CDR2 reads FQNEAQ. The CDR3 coding sequence is TGTGCCAGCAGGGAAACAATCGGGGGACCCTACAATGAGCAGTTCTTC. This gives the protein CASRETIGGPYNEQFF. Using reference TRBV7-8 and TRBJ2-1 for the parts outside the CDR3, the full variable domain is GAGVSQSPRYKVAKRGQDVALRCDPISGHVSLFWYQQALGQGPEFLTYFQNEAQLDKSGLPSDRFFAERPEGSVSTLKIQRTQQEDSAVYLCASRETIGGPYNEQFFGPGTRLTVL.

CDR3 amino acids: CASSIGTGIYNEQFF. The CDR3 DNA sequence: TGTGCCAGTAGTATCGGGACAGGGATATACAATGAGCAGTTCTTC. The gene calls are TRBV19 and TRBJ2-1, with 9 nucleotides matching TRBD1. The germline V gene has CDR1 LNHDA and CDR2 SQIVND (reference sequence). The CDR3 is 15 residues long. J gave up 4 bases and V 3 bases, and 4 bases lay outside the gene matches.

The chain combines TRBV2 with TRBJ1-4; D call uncertain. From germline, CDR1 is SNHLY and CDR2 FYNNEI. The CDR3 is 15 amino acids. Between the trimmed V and J ends, which lost 6 bases and 5 bases, there was a span of 16 bases. For the CDR3, the DNA is TGTGCCAGCAGCTTAGGAGGAGAAATCAATGAAAAACTGTTTTTT. It codes for CASSLGGEINEKLFF.

The table lists this clone with a few counts. This chain links TRBV7-3 with TRBJ2-5; 9 nucleotides line up with TRBD2. This CDR3 has 15 amino acids. V gave up 5 bases and J gave up 5 bases; unmatched junction bases: 9. Germline V gives CDR1 SGHTA, CDR2 FQGTGA. This CDR3 reads CASSREGLAGETQYF. DNA of the CDR3: TGTGCCAGCAGCAGAGAGGGACTAGCAGGGGAGACCCAGTACTTC.

The V call is TRBV7-9, the J call TRBJ2-6; TRBD1 might be the D (6 bases). Germline V gene sequence: CDR1 SEHNR, CDR2 FQNEAQ (reference sequence). CDR3 size: 18 residues. Trimming stripped 1 base from V and 4 bases from J, with 17 bases between. This chain's CDR3 is CASSLVFLGAEGANVLTF. The CDR3 nucleotides are TGTGCCAGCAGCTTAGTTTTTTTGGGGGCGGAAGGGGCCAACGTCCTGACTTTC.

This clone was detected a few times. The chain carries TRBV4-3 and TRBJ1-6, with D hard to call. Trimming removed 6 bases at V and 3 bases at J, with 9 bases between. The length of the CDR3 is 14 residues. The germline V gene encodes CDR1 LGHNA and CDR2 YSLEER. The CDR3 DNA sequence: TGCGCCAGCAGTCCGGACCTCTATAATTCACCCCTCCACTTT. Residues: CASSPDLYNSPLHF.

The V and J genes are TRBV7-8 and TRBJ2-7; 9 bases agree with TRBD1. The CDR3 has 14 amino acids. Germline loops: CDR1 SGHVS, CDR2 FQNEAQ. Losses at the gene ends were 5 bases for V and 6 bases for J; bases not matched to a gene: 8. The CDR3 loop is CASSPGQGYGEQYF. The DNA for the CDR3 is TGTGCCAGCAGCCCGGGACAGGGTTATGGCGAGCAGTACTTC.

The chain uses TRBV7-2 and TRBJ2-1; 11 bases map to TRBD2. J lost 6 bases, V lost 4 bases, and 8 bases had no gene match. This CDR3 is built from 16 residues. Germline CDR1 reads SGHTA; CDR2 reads FQGNSA. CDR3 residues: CASSSEPGLAGNEQFF. The CDR3 DNA is TGTGCCAGCAGCTCAGAACCTGGACTAGCGGGCAATGAGCAGTTCTTC.

V is TRBV6-5 and J is TRBJ2-7, with 7 bases that match TRBD1. J gave up 7 bases and V 5 bases, and 5 bases lay outside the gene matches. Germline V CDR1 and CDR2: MNHEY, SVGAGI. There are 12 residues in the CDR3. The CDR3 DNA is TGTGCCAGCAGTGCGACAGGGTGGGAGCAGTACTTC. It encodes CASSATGWEQYF.

This clone was counted a single time. The rearrangement uses TRBV5-1 and TRBJ2-7; 8 bases fit TRBD1. The CDR3 has 16 amino acids. In germline, CDR1 is SGHRS, CDR2 YFSETQ. V gave up 2 bases and J gave up 3 bases; unmatched junction bases: 10. The CDR3 DNA is TGCGCCAGCAGCTTTGCCCGGACAGGGCCGTTCTACGAGCAGTACTTC. It specifies CASSFARTGPFYEQYF.

This clone was detected a few times. The chain carries TRBV19 and TRBJ1-1, with 8 bases fitting TRBD1. The CDR3 runs 15 residues. Germline CDR1 reads LNHDA; CDR2 reads SQIVND (reference sequence). With V trimmed by 6 bases and J by 4 bases, 10 bases remained unmatched. DNA for the CDR3: TGTGCCAGTAGAGATTTACCCGGGACAGGCACTGAAGCTTTCTTT. Encoded protein: CASRDLPGTGTEAFF.

The J gene is TRBJ1-2, the V gene TRBV28; 8 nucleotides match TRBD1. With 5 bases clipped from V and 4 bases from J, the junction kept 6 bases outside the gene matches. Germline V gene sequence: CDR1 MDHEN, CDR2 SYDVKM. The CDR3 is 14 amino acids. The CDR3 is CASSPGTGSYGYTF. In DNA, the CDR3 is TGTGCCAGCAGTCCCGGGACAGGTAGCTATGGCTACACCTTC.

This clone was seen only once. This chain joins TRBV7-2 and TRBJ2-3; TRBD2 matches at 12 bases. V was clipped by 7 bases and J by 2 bases; unmatched bases: 7. Germline-derived CDR1 and CDR2 are SGHTA and FQGNSA. The CDR3 has 16 residues. The DNA of the CDR3 is TGTGCCAGCACCAAACTAGCGGGGGGCCTCACAGATACGCAGTATTTT. Translation: CASTKLAGGLTDTQYF.

The chain is built from TRBV11-3 and TRBJ1-1; D unresolved. The CDR3 is made up of 13 amino acids. The germline CDR1 and CDR2 sequences are SGHNT and YENEEA. The V end lost 1 base, the J end lost 5 bases, and 8 bases lay between the germline ends. In DNA, the CDR3 is TGTGCCAGCAGCTTAGGTGTAGGGACTGAAGCTTTCTTT. It specifies CASSLGVGTEAFF.

The chain carries TRBV5-1 and TRBJ2-3, with 10 bases fitting TRBD1. The ends lost 0 bases at V and 0 bases at J; junction bases unmatched: 4. The germline V gene has CDR1 SGHRS and CDR2 YFSETQ. CDR3 length: 17 residues. CDR3 protein: CASSLARTGGSTDTQYF. The CDR3 coding sequence is TGCGCCAGCAGCTTGGCACGGACAGGGGGTAGCACAGATACGCAGTATTTT.